The 11 T cell receptor beta chains given below trace back to one sample, sequenced in a study of cytomegalovirus exposure and HLA in healthy donors. PCR was performed using 60 Vbeta and 13 Jbeta primers. Method: immunoSEQ multiplex PCR; TCRdb's copy keeps in-frame clones and lacks some. Here the sample spans about 60,000 clones, around 80% being singletons. The sequencing sample was made of PBMCs. Receptors were obtained from a male donor in good health and CMV-seronegative.

The chain has TRBV2 and TRBJ1-2, with TRBD1 matching over 10 bases. CDR3 length: 16 residues. J was trimmed by 5 bases and V by 5 bases; bases with no gene match: 11. In germline, CDR1 is SNHLY, CDR2 FYNNEI. This chain's CDR3 is CASSHPRQGAQYGYTF. In DNA, the CDR3 is TGTGCCAGCAGTCATCCGAGACAGGGGGCACAATATGGCTACACCTTC.

This chain joins TRBV7-2 and TRBJ1-1; tentatively, D is TRBD1 (5 bases). Germline CDR1 and CDR2: SGHTA and FQGNSA. The CDR3 loop spans 14 amino acids. V gave up 3 bases and J gave up 7 bases, with 15 bases separating them. CDR3 sequence reads: CASSFGGALNEAFF. The DNA for the CDR3 is TGTGCCAGCAGCTTTGGTGGGGCGCTGAATGAAGCTTTCTTT.

This clone has only a few counts. The chain employs TRBV9 and TRBJ2-5; TRBD2 is a possible D gene (5 bases). From germline, CDR1 is SGDLS and CDR2 YYNGEE. Trimming stripped 0 bases from V and 7 bases from J, with 13 bases between. The CDR3 has 14 residues. In DNA form, the CDR3 reads TGTGCCAGCAGCGTAGAGGCTACCCGGGGGACCCAGTACTTC. The encoded protein is CASSVEATRGTQYF.

The chain links TRBV21-1 to TRBJ2-5; TRBD1, the table's D call, lacks a check against the DNA. TRBV21-1 is tagged as a pseudogene. The CDR3 contains 14 residues. The CDR3 nucleotides read TGTGCCAGCAGCAAAAACCTGGGCCGGGAGACCCAGTACTTC. Its translation is CASSKNLGRETQYF.

The chain is built from TRBV9 and TRBJ1-2; the D is unclear. The V end was cut by 3 bases, the J end by 4 bases, with 7 bases between. Germline loops: CDR1 SGDLS, CDR2 YYNGEE. This CDR3 is 12 amino acids long. Written as DNA, the CDR3 is TGTGCCAGCAGCGCCCCTATCTATGGCTACACCTTC. This translates into CASSAPIYGYTF.

This chain uses TRBV28 with TRBJ2-3; TRBD2 matches 7 bases. V gave up 3 bases and J gave up 0 bases; unmatched junction bases: 6. Germline V gene sequence: CDR1 MDHEN, CDR2 SYDVKM. The CDR3 is 16 residues long. The CDR3 is CASSLVTSPSTDTQYF. CDR3 bases: TGTGCCAGCAGTTTGGTGACTAGCCCCAGCACAGATACGCAGTATTTT.

The V call is TRBV5-6, the J call TRBJ1-4, with D possibly matching TRBD1 (6 bases). Germline V gene lookup returns CDR1 SGHDT and CDR2 YYEEEE. Trimming cost V 2 bases and J 7 bases, with 27 bases left between them. The CDR3 has 19 residues. For the CDR3, the DNA is TGTGCCAGCAGCTTCGGGCCCGGGACACCTCAATACGTACCTGAAAAACTGTTTTTT. Protein: CASSFGPGTPQYVPEKLFF.

The rearrangement joins TRBV7-6 to TRBJ2-2, with 14 positions matching TRBD2. V was pared by 4 bases and J by 1 base, with 5 bases of the junction left unmatched. The CDR3 is 18 amino acids. The germline V gene has CDR1 SGHVS and CDR2 FNYEAQ. CDR3 protein: CASSSGLAGGLNTGELFF. Written as DNA, the CDR3 is TGTGCCAGCAGCTCCGGACTAGCGGGGGGCTTGAACACCGGGGAGCTGTTTTTT.

The J gene is TRBJ2-3, the V gene TRBV13; 12 nucleotides align to TRBD2. Losses at the gene ends were 0 bases for V and 5 bases for J; bases not matched to a gene: 6. CDR1 PRHDT and CDR2 FYEKMQ come from the germline V gene (reference sequence). This CDR3 spans 17 amino acids. CDR3 sequence reads: CASSLGLAGGPIDTQYF. The CDR3 coding sequence is TGTGCCAGCAGCTTAGGTCTAGCGGGGGGGCCGATAGATACGCAGTATTTT.

This rearrangement joins TRBV7-9 to TRBJ1-4; D perhaps matches TRBD1 (5 bases). Germline V lookup: CDR1 SEHNR, CDR2 FQNEAQ (reference sequence). The germline V and J ends were trimmed by 5 bases and 8 bases, with 15 bases remaining between them. CDR3 length: 14 residues. The CDR3 DNA reads TGTGCCAGCAGCCCCGGGACTACTGGGGAAAAACTGTTTTTT. Translated: CASSPGTTGEKLFF.

This clone was seen only a few times. The chain has TRBV5-4 and TRBJ1-4; tentative D call: TRBD1 (6 bases). CDR3 length: 13 amino acids. V lost 4 bases and J 8 bases, leaving 12 bases between the germline ends. Germline CDR1 reads SGHNT; CDR2 reads YYREEE (reference sequence). The CDR3 DNA is TGTGCCAGCAGCCTGGCAGGGGAAGAAAAACTGTTTTTT. Translated: CASSLAGEEKLFF.